This TCR beta chain is drawn from a study of T-cell reconstitution after alpha-beta-depleted transplantation in children. Study-level points and caveats: Newly produced T cells mostly provided counts and TCRbeta diversity after one year, as hyperexpanded clones declined.

Preparation of the TCRbeta library involved a method that used unique molecular identifiers. TCRdb recomputed calls from the PCR reads with MiXCR, one row per CDR3 protein. Altogether approximately 240,000 distinct CDR3 sequences are present, roughly a tenth being singletons, with the ten largest covering roughly 27%. In germline, CDR1 is DFQATT, CDR2 SNEGSKA (reference sequence). J gave up 8 bases and V 4 bases, and 15 bases lay outside the gene matches. CDR3 length: 18 residues. At least ten counts were recorded for this clonotype. As yet, its antigen is unknown. The source of this sequence is a child less than two years old with acute myeloid leukemia, due to receive a stem cell transplant. The source was PBMCs, collected before TCRalphabeta/CD19-depleted stem cell transplant. The chain couples TRBV20-1 to TRBJ2-1; 15 bases line up with TRBD2. As DNA, the CDR3 is TGCAGTGCTACCTACTCCGGGACTAGCGGGAGGACTCCATATGAGCAGTTCTTC. It translates to CSATYSGTSGRTPYEQFF.